The 8 T cell receptor beta chains below come from one sample, sequenced in a study of cytomegalovirus exposure and HLA in healthy donors. Vbeta (60) and Jbeta (13) primers were used in the PCR. Sequencing used immunoSEQ multiplex PCR; TCRdb keeps in-frame clones, though not all of them. The repertoire holds tens of thousands of clones, roughly 82% seen once, with approximately 13% in the top ten. The sample was PBMCs. Receptor source: a man between 65 and 79 years old in good health and CMV-seronegative.

V usage is TRBV13 and J usage is TRBJ2-2; 10 nucleotides line up with TRBD1. V shed 5 bases, J shed 2 bases, and the junction held 8 bases outside the gene matches. This CDR3 comprises 17 residues. Germline-derived CDR1 and CDR2 are PRHDT and FYEKMQ (reference sequence). CDR3 nucleotides: TGTGCCAGCAGCCCCCGACGGACAGGGGGAAACACCGGGGAGCTGTTTTTT. Encoded protein: CASSPRRTGGNTGELFF.

The rearrangement joins TRBV18 to TRBJ2-3; 10 nucleotides line up with TRBD1. The length of the CDR3 is 16 residues. The ends lost 6 bases at V and 5 bases at J; junction bases unmatched: 11. Germline V lookup: CDR1 KGHSH, CDR2 LQKENI. In DNA, the CDR3 is TGTGCCAGCTCCCAACAAAGGACAGGGGGTGGAGATACGCAGTATTTT. Translation gives CASSQQRTGGGDTQYF.

The gene calls are TRBV18 and TRBJ2-3; TRBD1 aligns across 10 bases. The trim removed 2 bases at V and 4 bases at J, leaving 6 bases unmatched. The CDR3 is 16 residues long. The germline gives CDR1 KGHSH, CDR2 LQKENI. Here the CDR3 DNA reads TGTGCCAGCTCACCAGTGACAGGGGGCGCTTCAGATACGCAGTATTTT. Residues: CASSPVTGGASDTQYF.

This chain uses TRBV9 with TRBJ1-3; 9 nucleotides agree with TRBD1. The ends lost 0 bases at V and 4 bases at J; junction bases unmatched: 5. The CDR3 extends over 16 amino acids. Germline V gene sequence: CDR1 SGDLS, CDR2 YYNGEE. The chain's CDR3 is CASSVAGQGGGNTIYF. The CDR3, as DNA: TGTGCCAGCAGCGTAGCGGGACAGGGAGGAGGAAACACCATATATTTT.

The chain is built from TRBV19 and TRBJ2-7, with 9 positions matching TRBD2. V shed 5 bases and J 7 bases; nucleotides not matched to a gene: 15. The CDR3 runs to 16 residues. Germline loops: CDR1 LNHDA, CDR2 SQIVND (reference sequence). The CDR3 is CASSLTQAGGSGEQYF. CDR3 DNA: TGTGCCAGTAGTTTAACGCAAGCGGGAGGTTCGGGAGAGCAGTACTTC. Together with reference TRBV19 and TRBJ2-7, the CDR3 gives the full variable domain: DGGITQSPKYLFRKEGQNVTLSCEQNLNHDAMYWYRQDPGQGLRLIYYSQIVNDFQKGDIAEGYSVSREKKESFPLTVTSAQKNPTAFYLCASSLTQAGGSGEQYFGPGTRLTVT.

The rearrangement links TRBV7-9 to TRBJ2-1; D unresolved. Germline V gives CDR1 SEHNR, CDR2 FQNEAQ (reference sequence). The V end lost 5 bases, the J end lost 8 bases, and 13 bases lay between the germline ends. This CDR3 contains 13 residues. CDR3 sequence (DNA): TGTGCCAGCAGCCCCCTGGTAGTAGATGAGCAGTTCTTC. Protein product: CASSPLVVDEQFF.

The chain employs TRBV7-9 and TRBJ2-5; 9 nucleotides match TRBD1. The closer fit of TRBJ2-7 to the DNA end suggests the J call may be wrong. Looked up from germline, CDR1 is SEHNR and CDR2 is FQNEAQ (reference sequence). The CDR3 is made up of 14 amino acids. In DNA form, the CDR3 reads TGTGCCAGCAGCCTCGACAGGGGGTTCGACGAGCAGTACTTC. Amino acid sequence: CASSLDRGFDEQYF.

J is TRBJ1-3 and V is TRBV4-3; the match to TRBD1 covers 8 bases. Trimming took 5 bases from V and 0 from J; bases not matched to a gene: 3. The V gene's germline CDR1 is LGHNA and CDR2 YSLEER. The CDR3 runs 15 residues. CDR3 coding DNA: TGCGCCAGCAGCTGGGGGACAGGCTCTGGAAACACCATATATTTT. The encoded protein is CASSWGTGSGNTIYF.